This T cell receptor (beta chain) derives from a study of regulatory T cells in long-lasting Graves disease. Study as a whole: Graves' cases, newly diagnosed, had used antithyroid drugs under 3 months. Study results and limitations: Fewer public clonotypes were shared by new patients (over 950) than by persistent patients (approximately 2,700).

The time point here: newly diagnosed GD, antithyroid drugs for less than 3 months. TCR sequences were obtained from RNA taken from PBMCs. This clonotype was seen a handful of times. Its target is not known. The germline gives CDR1 SNHLY, CDR2 FYNNEI. The CDR3 covers 10 residues. Trimming pared 0 bases from V and 10 bases from J, leaving 3 bases between. Researchers made TCR beta libraries by using iRepertoire HTBI primers and running Arm-PCR on CDR3 regions. Each CDR3 protein is one row after TCRdb ran MiXCR on the multiplex PCR reads. The sample yields about 420,000 distinct CDR3 sequences, about a sixth seen once. These same data were also listed under a study on T cells in Graves' hyperthyroidism and ophthalmopathy. From that report: A patient was excluded if there was uncontrolled infection, other autoimmune disease, pregnancy or lactation.

The chain carries TRBV2 and TRBJ1-1; no clear D gene. The sequencing here drew on peripheral blood mononuclear cells (PBMCs), taken at new diagnosis, from a patient treated with antithyroid drugs. This receptor was identified in a woman aged 18-29 years with Graves disease. Written as DNA, the CDR3 is TGTGCCAGCAGTGAAGCAGGAGCTTTCTTT. This gives the protein CASSEAGAFF.